This TCR beta chain was recovered during a study of OX40 agonist ivuxolimab in advanced cancers. Whole-study context: One patient with hepatocellular carcinoma and two with cutaneous melanoma, three in all, had partial responses. Study results and limitations: Dosing at 0.1 to 3.0 mg/kg was accompanied by clonal expansion of CD4+ and CD8+ blood T cells by week 6.

Worth noting for this clone: No antigen is known for it.

Libraries were prepared by immunoSEQ multiplex PCR; TCRdb keeps only in-frame clonotypes and omits some of them. The table includes about 51,000 clones, approximately 83% detected once. The CDR3 extends over 16 amino acids. The V end lost 6 bases, the J end lost 6 bases, and 22 bases lay between the germline ends. The germline gives CDR1 SGHTA, CDR2 FQGTGA. The sequence came from an adult with an advanced solid tumor such as melanoma, head and neck, liver or kidney cancer. The sequences come from CD4+ or CD8+ T cells sorted from blood, collected in a trial of the OX40 agonist ivuxolimab. The J gene is TRBJ2-3, the V gene TRBV7-3; either TRBD1 or TRBD2 may fit D (7 bases each). CDR3 protein: CASSSRGGSGSDTQYF. The CDR3 nucleotides are TGTGCCAGCAGTTCCAGGGGGGGATCAGGCAGTGATACGCAGTATTTT.